This TCR beta chain derives from a study of CD8 T cells in ankylosing spondylitis. Study-wide findings and caveats: Before this, some motif variants had been reported in reactive arthritis synovial fluid and blood. Ankylosing spondylitis blood seemed to carry a telltale TCR beta motif made of several highly homologous variants. Enrichment of disease-linked clones was reportedly significant in matched ankylosing spondylitis synovial fluid.

MiXCR, run by TCRdb on the 5' RACE reads, gives a single entry per CDR3 protein. This repertoire shows 300,000 to 350,000 distinct CDR3 sequences, less than 25% found once; its top ten account for roughly 3.6%. To note about this clonotype: Its specificity is unknown.

The V end lost 5 bases, the J end lost 6 bases, and 11 bases lay between the germline ends. Germline assignment: CDR1 SNHLY and CDR2 FYNNEI. The CDR3 runs 12 residues. J is TRBJ2-7 and V is TRBV2; TRBD1 or TRBD2 may be the D gene (6 bases each). The TCR comes from a female donor with ankylosing spondylitis or in good health (not recorded which). Sequencing was done on a sample of blood, either unsorted or a sorted T cell fraction (not recorded which). The CDR3 nucleotides read TGTGCCAGCAGTAGGGGGGTGGCCGAGCAGTACTTC. Its protein is CASSRGVAEQYF.